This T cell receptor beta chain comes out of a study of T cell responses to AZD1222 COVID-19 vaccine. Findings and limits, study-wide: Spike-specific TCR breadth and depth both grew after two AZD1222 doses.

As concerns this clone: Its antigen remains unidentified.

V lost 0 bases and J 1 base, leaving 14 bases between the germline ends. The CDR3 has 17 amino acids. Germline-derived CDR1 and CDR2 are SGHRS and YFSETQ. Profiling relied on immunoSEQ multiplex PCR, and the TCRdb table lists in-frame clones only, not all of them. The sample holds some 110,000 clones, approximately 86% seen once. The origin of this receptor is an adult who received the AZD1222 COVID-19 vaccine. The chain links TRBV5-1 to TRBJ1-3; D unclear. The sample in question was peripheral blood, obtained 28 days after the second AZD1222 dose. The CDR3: CASSLGVRGASGNTIYF. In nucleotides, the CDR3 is TGCGCCAGCAGCTTGGGGGTCCGCGGAGCGTCTGGAAACACCATATATTTT.